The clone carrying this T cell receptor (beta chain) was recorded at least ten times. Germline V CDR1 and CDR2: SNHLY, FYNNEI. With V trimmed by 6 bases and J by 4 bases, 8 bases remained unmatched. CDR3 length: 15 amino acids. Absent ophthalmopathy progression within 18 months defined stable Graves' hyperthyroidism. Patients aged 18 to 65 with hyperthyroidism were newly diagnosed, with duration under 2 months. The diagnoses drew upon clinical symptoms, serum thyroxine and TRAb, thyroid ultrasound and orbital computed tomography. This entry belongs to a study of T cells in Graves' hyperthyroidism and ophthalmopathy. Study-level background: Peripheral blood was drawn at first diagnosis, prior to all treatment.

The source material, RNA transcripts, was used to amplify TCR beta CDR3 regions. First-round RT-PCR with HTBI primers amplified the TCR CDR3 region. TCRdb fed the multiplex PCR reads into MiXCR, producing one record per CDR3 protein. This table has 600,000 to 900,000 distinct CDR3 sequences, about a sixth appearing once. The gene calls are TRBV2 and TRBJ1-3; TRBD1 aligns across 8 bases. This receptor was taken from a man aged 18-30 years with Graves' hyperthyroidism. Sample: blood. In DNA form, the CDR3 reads TGTGCCAGCAGCGTCGACAGGGGATTCGGAAACACCATATATTTT. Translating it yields CASSVDRGFGNTIYF.